Presented here are 32 T cell receptor beta chains from one specimen sequenced in a study of CD8+CD57+ T cells in acquired aplastic anemia. Genomic DNA was employed as the template in profiling TCR beta VDJ and CDR3. One entry per CDR3 protein, called by TCRdb with MiXCR from the reads. Of 100,000 to 150,000 distinct CDR3 sequences detected, less than 50% appear once; the ten largest clones hold about 2.4%. For sequencing, patients were chosen who had shown expansion of CD8+CD57+ cells by flow cytometry. Sequenced: sorted CD4+, CD8+, or CD8+CD57+ T cells (not recorded which) from PBMCs. Receptors originate from a human donor with aplastic anemia.

This clonotype has a count of ten or more. The rearrangement links TRBV19 to TRBJ1-4, with TRBD1 identical over 9 bases. The CDR3 extends over 13 amino acids. Unmatched junction bases numbered 3, after V lost 5 bases and J lost 8 bases. From germline, CDR1 is LNHDA and CDR2 SQIVND (reference sequence). The DNA for the CDR3 is TGTGCCAGTAGTTCGGACAGGGGAGAAAAACTGTTTTTT. Translating gives CASSSDRGEKLFF.

Comment on this clonotype: The junction does not match germline at one end; this may be a read error. The rearrangement uses TRBV6-1 and TRBJ2-1; 9 bases line up with TRBD2. The germline V gene has CDR1 MNHNS and CDR2 SASEGT. The CDR3 loop spans 16 amino acids. CDR3 sequence reads: CASTGIAGAVRNEQFF. CDR3 DNA: TGTGCCAGCACCGGGATAGCGGGGGCGGTTAGGAATGAACAGTTCTTC.

This clonotype was recorded a few times. The rearrangement joins TRBV10-3 to TRBJ2-7; 9 bases are shared with TRBD1. Germline V CDR1 and CDR2: ENHRY, SYGVKD. The CDR3 runs to 15 residues. Trimming at V came to 0 bases and at J to 5 bases, leaving 5 bases not matched to a gene. This CDR3 reads CAISESGQGNNEQYF. CDR3 coding DNA: TGTGCCATCAGTGAGTCGGGACAGGGTAACAACGAGCAGTACTTC.

To note about this clonotype: A read error may account for a junction end that differs from germline. This chain connects TRBV2 to TRBJ1-6, with D maybe TRBD1 (5 bases). CDR3 length: 14 residues. From germline, CDR1 is SNHLY and CDR2 FYNNEI. The CDR3 nucleotides are TGTGCCAGCAGTTTGAAAGGGGAAAATTCACCCCTCTACTTT. Translated: CASSLKGENSPLYF. Variable domain in full (rest from reference TRBV2 and TRBJ1-6): EPEVTQTPSHQVTQMGQEVILRCVPISNHLYFYWYRQILGQKVEFLVSFYNNEISEKSEIFDDQFSVERPDGSNFTLKIRSTKLEDSAMYFCASSLKGENSPLYFGNGTRLTVT.

This rearrangement joins TRBV10-3 to TRBJ2-5; 8 bases are a match to TRBD2. CDR3 size: 14 residues. The germline CDR1 and CDR2 sequences are ENHRY and SYGVKD. J was trimmed by 4 bases and V by 10 bases; bases with no gene match: 11. CDR3 sequence (DNA): TGTGCCAGCACGGGGGGGGGGGCGGGAGAGACCCAGTACTTC. Translated: CASTGGGAGETQYF.

This clonotype was counted at least ten times. The V and J genes are TRBV11-2 and TRBJ2-5; 9 positions agree with TRBD1. Germline CDR1 and CDR2: SGHAT and FQNNGV. The V and J ends lost 5 bases and 5 bases, in that order; junction bases with no gene match: 9. The CDR3 length is 15 residues. The CDR3 reads CASSLTGGASETQYF. The CDR3 DNA sequence: TGTGCCAGCAGCCTAACAGGGGGCGCGTCTGAGACCCAGTACTTC.

Concerning this clonotype: A much larger clone lies a single base off, so this may be a read error. The chain uses TRBV19 and TRBJ1-5, with TRBD1 matching 9 bases. J lost 1 base, V lost 6 bases, and 7 bases had no gene match. The CDR3 spans 16 residues. Germline V gives CDR1 LNHDA, CDR2 SQIVND (reference sequence). The DNA of the CDR3 is TGTGCCAGTAGCGCTACAGGGGGCGGGAGCAATCAGCCCCAGCATTTT. This encodes CASSATGGGSNQPQHF.

This clonotype was detected many times. The rearrangement uses TRBV6-1 and TRBJ1-2; the D is unclear. Germline CDR1 reads MNHNS; CDR2 reads SASEGT. The CDR3 has 14 residues. The V gene lost 1 base and the J gene lost 2 bases, with 8 bases spanning the gap. CDR3 DNA sequence: TGTGCCAGCAGTGAAGGGACGGGGAACTATGGCTACACCTTC. Encoded protein: CASSEGTGNYGYTF.

This clonotype was detected many times. This CDR3 reads CASSRTRGNEQYF. As DNA, the CDR3 is TGTGCCAGCAGTCGTACCAGGGGGAACGAGCAGTACTTC. This rearrangement joins TRBV11-2 to TRBJ2-7; 7 bases are shared with TRBD1. V trimming: 6 bases; J trimming: 5 bases; junction bases outside the gene matches: 7. Per germline, CDR1 SGHAT and CDR2 FQNNGV. The CDR3 is 13 residues long.

This clonotype was counted only a few times. The rearrangement joins TRBV5-4 to TRBJ1-1, with TRBD1 identical over 9 bases. This CDR3 region has 14 residues. From germline, CDR1 is SGHNT and CDR2 YYREEE (reference sequence). The V gene end was trimmed by 5 bases and the J gene end by 7 bases; junction bases not matched to a gene: 9. CDR3 loop: CASSPGTGYGEAFF. Here the CDR3 DNA reads TGTGCCAGCAGTCCGGGGACAGGGTATGGTGAAGCTTTCTTT.

Comment on this clonotype: The junction does not match germline at one end; this may be a read error. The V and J genes are TRBV29-1 and TRBJ2-7; D is unclear. The CDR3 extends over 13 amino acids. Germline CDR1 reads SQVTM; CDR2 reads ANQGSEA. DNA for the CDR3: TGCGGCGTTGGCTCTATGGCAGCCTACGAGCAGTACTTC. Amino acids: CGVGSMAAYEQYF.

The chain joins TRBV10-3 to TRBJ2-1, with 8 bases lining up with TRBD2. J was trimmed by 9 bases and V by 8 bases; bases with no gene match: 12. The CDR3 covers 14 residues. CDR1 is ENHRY and CDR2 is SYGVKD in the germline V gene. The CDR3 spells CAIAPVRGGVEQFF. The DNA of the CDR3 is TGTGCCATCGCCCCTGTCCGGGGGGGCGTTGAGCAGTTCTTC.

This clonotype was seen at least ten times. The V gene is TRBV6-1, the J gene TRBJ1-3, with 9 bases aligning to TRBD1. Germline assignment: CDR1 MNHNS and CDR2 SASEGT. This CDR3 contains 14 residues. The V and J ends lost 6 bases and 4 bases, in that order; junction bases with no gene match: 4. The CDR3 reads CASSRGQGGNTIYF. The CDR3, as DNA: TGTGCCAGCAGCCGGGGACAGGGAGGAAACACCATATATTTT.

The chain's CDR3 is CASSLVGTRGTDTQYF. CDR3 sequence (DNA): TGTGCCAGCAGCTTAGTAGGGACTCGCGGCACAGATACGCAGTATTTT. V usage is TRBV11-1 and J usage is TRBJ2-3; TRBD2 might be the D (6 bases). The CDR3 has 16 amino acids. CDR1 and CDR2 (germline): SGHAT, FQDESV (reference sequence). The ends were cut back, 1 base at V and 1 base at J, with 12 bases in the middle. Full variable domain (outside the CDR3, taken from reference TRBV11-1 and TRBJ2-3): EAEVAQSPRYKITEKSQAVAFWCDPISGHATLYWYRQILGQGPELLVQFQDESVVDDSQLPKDRFSAERLKGVDSTLKIQPAELGDSAMYLCASSLVGTRGTDTQYFGPGTRLTVL.

The table lists this clonotype with many counts. The gene calls are TRBV28 and TRBJ1-2; 7 nucleotides agree with TRBD1. The CDR3 spans 15 residues. Trimming removed 6 bases from V and 4 bases from J; junction bases left unmatched: 11. Germline V gene lookup returns CDR1 MDHEN and CDR2 SYDVKM. The CDR3, as DNA: TGTGCCAGCAGCATCCGGGACAGTTCCATCTATGGCTACACCTTC. Its protein product is CASSIRDSSIYGYTF.

This clonotype came up many times. This chain connects TRBV20-1 to TRBJ1-2, with 8 bases matching TRBD1. The V gene end was trimmed by 3 bases and the J gene end by 2 bases; junction bases not matched to a gene: 11. The CDR3 is 16 amino acids. The germline V gene has CDR1 DFQATT and CDR2 SNEGSKA (reference sequence). For the CDR3, the DNA is TGCAGTGCTAGGCGCTCGGGACAGGCAGGGAACTATGGCTACACCTTC. Amino acids: CSARRSGQAGNYGYTF.

This clonotype has ten or more counts. The chain's CDR3 is CASRQQGDYGYTF. The CDR3 DNA reads TGTGCCAGCCGTCAACAGGGGGACTATGGCTACACCTTC. The chain recombines TRBV27 with TRBJ1-2; 8 bases align to TRBD1. Unmatched junction bases numbered 5, after V lost 8 bases and J lost 3 bases. Germline V gene sequence: CDR1 MNHEY, CDR2 SMNVEV (reference sequence). The CDR3 has 13 amino acids.

The rearrangement links TRBV5-5 to TRBJ1-3, with 9 bases that match TRBD1. The germline gives CDR1 SGHKS, CDR2 YYEKEE (reference sequence). The CDR3 sequence is 15 residues long. V trimming: 2 bases; J trimming: 4 bases; junction bases outside the gene matches: 4. The CDR3 region is CASSFPGTGGNTIYF. The DNA of the CDR3 is TGTGCCAGCAGCTTTCCCGGGACAGGGGGAAACACCATATATTTT.

This clonotype was counted many times. The chain employs TRBV5-6 and TRBJ1-1; D is undetermined. CDR1 SGHDT and CDR2 YYEEEE come from the germline V gene. There are 14 residues in the CDR3. Trimming pared 3 bases from V and 5 bases from J, leaving 14 bases between. The DNA of the CDR3 is TGTGCCAGCAGCTCGTATTCGGGCGGGACTGAAGCTTTCTTT. It specifies CASSSYSGGTEAFF. Looking up the rest from reference TRBV5-6 and TRBJ1-1 gives the full variable domain: DAGVTQSPTHLIKTRGQQVTLRCSPKSGHDTVSWYQQALGQGPQFIFQYYEEEERQRGNFPDRFSGHQFPNYSSELNVNALLLGDSALYLCASSSYSGGTEAFFGQGTRLTVV.

This clonotype was found many times. This rearrangement joins TRBV20-1 to TRBJ1-5; 7 bases map to TRBD1. V lost 4 bases, J lost 5 bases, and 8 bases stayed unmatched. In germline, CDR1 is DFQATT, CDR2 SNEGSKA (reference sequence). The CDR3 covers 14 residues. CDR3: CSAKFRGNDQPQHF. The CDR3 bases are TGCAGTGCTAAATTCAGGGGGAATGATCAGCCCCAGCATTTT.

V usage is TRBV5-5 and J usage is TRBJ1-1, with TRBD1 as a possible D gene (5 bases). The CDR3 covers 16 residues. Germline assignment: CDR1 SGHKS and CDR2 YYEKEE (reference sequence). Trimming removed 2 bases at V and 0 bases at J, with 14 bases between. The CDR3 spells CASSFGTLGVNTEAFF. CDR3 sequence (DNA): TGTGCCAGCAGCTTTGGAACTCTGGGGGTGAACACTGAAGCTTTCTTT.

The chain uses TRBV7-9 and TRBJ1-2, with D hard to call. Germline CDR1 and CDR2: SEHNR and FQNEAQ (reference sequence). This CDR3 has 14 residues. The germline V and J ends were trimmed by 5 bases and 0 bases, with 10 bases remaining between them. In DNA, the CDR3 is TGTGCCAGCAGCCCAGACGGAGCTAACTATGGCTACACCTTC. Protein: CASSPDGANYGYTF. The complete variable domain, with remaining parts taken from reference TRBV7-9 and TRBJ1-2, reads DTGVSQNPRHKITKRGQNVTFRCDPISEHNRLYWYRQTLGQGPEFLTYFQNEAQLEKSRLLSDRFSAERPKGSFSTLEIQRTEQGDSAMYLCASSPDGANYGYTFGSGTRLTVV.

This clonotype was picked up many times. The rearrangement uses TRBV12-3 or TRBV12-4 and TRBJ2-3; D not certain. Trimming shortened V by 7 bases and J by 6 bases, and 14 bases separated the two germline ends. This CDR3 has 13 amino acids. CDR3: CASNWDPGDTQYF. CDR3 in DNA: TGTGCCAGCAACTGGGATCCCGGGGATACGCAGTATTTT.

As to this clonotype: This may come from a read error, since a much larger clone is one base off. This chain connects TRBV20-1 to TRBJ1-1; D unresolved. The CDR3 spans 14 residues. Germline CDR1 reads DFQATT; CDR2 reads SNEGSKA (reference sequence). CDR3 in DNA: TGCAGTGCTGGAGACCCCGGGGTTCTTAATGAAGCTTTCTTT. Translated: CSAGDPGVLNEAFF.

A few counts support this clonotype. The J gene is TRBJ2-7, the V gene TRBV7-9; 10 positions agree with TRBD2. Looked up from germline, CDR1 is SEHNR and CDR2 is FQNEAQ (reference sequence). V lost 4 bases to trimming and J lost 1 base; unmatched junction nucleotides: 1. The CDR3 covers 14 residues. The CDR3: CASSYSGGSYEQYF. CDR3 DNA sequence: TGTGCCAGCAGCTATAGCGGGGGGTCCTACGAGCAGTACTTC. The variable domain in full, completed from reference TRBV7-9 and TRBJ2-7, reads DTGVSQNPRHKITKRGQNVTFRCDPISEHNRLYWYRQTLGQGPEFLTYFQNEAQLEKSRLLSDRFSAERPKGSFSTLEIQRTEQGDSAMYLCASSYSGGSYEQYFGPGTRLTVT.

This clonotype was counted at least ten times. This chain uses TRBV2 with TRBJ1-2, with a weak D call TRBD1 (6 bases). The CDR3 length is 13 residues. Looked up from germline, CDR1 is SNHLY and CDR2 is FYNNEI. The V end lost 3 bases, the J end lost 4 bases, and 9 bases lay between the germline ends. The chain's CDR3 is CASSEKGGYGYTF. In DNA, the CDR3 is TGTGCCAGCAGTGAGAAGGGGGGCTATGGCTACACCTTC.

This clonotype was observed once. The chain uses TRBV19 and TRBJ2-5; D gene uncertain. The better agreement between TRBJ2-1 and the DNA end casts doubt on the J call. The CDR3 totals 14 residues. Germline lookup yields CDR1 LNHDA and CDR2 SQIVND (reference sequence). This CDR3 reads CASSMNSRANEQFF. Here the CDR3 DNA reads TGTGCCAGTAGTATGAACTCTAGGGCCAATGAGCAGTTCTTC.

Details on this clonotype: Likely a read error: the CDR3 ends without its conserved phenylalanine or tryptophan. The chain links TRBV19 to TRBJ2-7; TRBD1 agrees at 7 bases. Germline lookup yields CDR1 LNHDA and CDR2 SQIVND (reference sequence). The CDR3 extends over 15 amino acids. The CDR3 nucleotides are TGTGCCAGCAGTACCGGGATAGGGGGCCCCTACGAGCAGTACCTC. It yields the protein CASSTGIGGPYEQYL.

As concerns this clonotype: A much larger clone is a single base away; this may be a read error. The chain uses TRBV5-1 and TRBJ2-2; D perhaps matches TRBD1 (6 bases). Germline V gene lookup returns CDR1 SGHRS and CDR2 YFSETQ. The CDR3 is made up of 16 amino acids. V lost 4 bases, J lost 6 bases, and 19 bases lay in between. CDR3: CASSPNTGTRAGELFF. Here the CDR3 DNA reads TGCGCCAGCAGCCCCAATACAGGGACAAGGGCCGGGGAGCTGTTTTTT.

The chain recombines TRBV3-1 with TRBJ2-6; D is possibly TRBD1 (5 bases). Trimming removed 0 bases at V and 0 bases at J, with 9 bases between. The CDR3 has 17 residues. CDR1 and CDR2 (germline): LGHDT, YNNKEL (reference sequence). As DNA, the CDR3 is TGTGCCAGCAGCCAAGAAGACAGCAGCTCTGGGGCCAACGTCCTGACTTTC. It yields the protein CASSQEDSSSGANVLTF.

This clonotype came up many times. The chain combines TRBV7-6 with TRBJ2-1; 7 bases agree with TRBD2. CDR1 and CDR2 (germline): SGHVS, FNYEAQ. The V and J ends lost 1 base and 11 bases, in that order; junction bases with no gene match: 8. CDR3 length equals 14 residues. CDR3 DNA: TGTGCCAGCAGCTTAGTAGTGGGCGGGGGTAAGCAGTTCTTC. Its translation: CASSLVVGGGKQFF.

The chain couples TRBV4-1 to TRBJ2-7; either TRBD1 or TRBD2 may supply D (6 bases each). Between the trimmed V and J ends, which lost 4 bases and 7 bases, there was a span of 23 bases. Per the germline V gene, CDR1 is MGHRA and CDR2 is YSYEKL. This CDR3 has 16 residues. Here the CDR3 reads CASSPGGARGRREQYF. The CDR3 region has the DNA TGCGCCAGCAGCCCCGGTGGGGCACGGGGGCGAAGAGAGCAGTACTTC.